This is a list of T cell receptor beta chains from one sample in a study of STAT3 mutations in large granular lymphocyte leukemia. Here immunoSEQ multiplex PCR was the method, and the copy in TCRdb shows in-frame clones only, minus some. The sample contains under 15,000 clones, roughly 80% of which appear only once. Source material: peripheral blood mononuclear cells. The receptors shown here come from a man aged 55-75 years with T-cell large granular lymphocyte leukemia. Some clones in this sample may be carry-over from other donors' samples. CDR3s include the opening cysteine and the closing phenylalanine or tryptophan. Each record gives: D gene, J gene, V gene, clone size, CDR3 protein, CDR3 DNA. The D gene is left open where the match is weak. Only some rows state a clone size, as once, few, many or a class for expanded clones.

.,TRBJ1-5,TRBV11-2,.,CASSLAGASNQPQHF,TGTGCCAGCAGCTTAGCGGGAGCTAGCAATCAGCCCCAGCATTTT
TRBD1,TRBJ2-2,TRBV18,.,CASSSRQGYTGELFF,TGTGCCAGCTCATCAAGACAGGGTTACACCGGGGAGCTGTTTTTT
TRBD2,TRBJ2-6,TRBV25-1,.,CASSPGGSGANVLTF,TGTGCCAGCAGCCCGGGGGGCTCTGGGGCCAACGTCCTGACTTTC
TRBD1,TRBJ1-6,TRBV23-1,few,CANPGTGNSPLHF,TGCGCCAACCCCGGGACAGGAAATTCACCCCTCCACTTT
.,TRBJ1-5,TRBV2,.,CASRDRLWLGSNQPQHF,TGTGCCAGCAGGGACCGATTATGGTTGGGGAGCAATCAGCCCCAGCATTTT
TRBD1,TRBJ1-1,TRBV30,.,CAWSGRDREAFF,TGTGCCTGGAGTGGGCGGGACAGGGAAGCTTTCTTT
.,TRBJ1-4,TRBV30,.,CAWAGEEKLFF,TGTGCCTGGGCAGGGGAAGAAAAACTGTTTTTT
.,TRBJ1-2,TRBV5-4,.,CASSRGGDYGYTF,TGTGCCAGCAGCCGAGGGGGGGACTATGGCTACACCTTC
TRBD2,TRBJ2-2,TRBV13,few,CASSPGLAGGPRKTGELFF,TGTGCCAGCAGCCCGGGACTAGCGGGAGGGCCGAGGAAAACCGGGGAGCTGTTTTTT
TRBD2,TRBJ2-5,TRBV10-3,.,CAISEQPSGWETQYF,TGTGCCATCAGTGAGCAGCCTAGCGGGTGGGAGACCCAGTACTTC
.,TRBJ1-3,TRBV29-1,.,CSVEDRGTGNTIYF,TGCAGCGTTGAAGATAGGGGAACTGGAAACACCATATATTTT
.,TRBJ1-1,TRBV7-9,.,CASSSQAPQGTEAFF,TGTGCCAGCAGCTCCCAGGCACCTCAGGGGACTGAAGCTTTCTTT
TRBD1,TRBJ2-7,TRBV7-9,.,CASSQRGQGPFFTYEQYF,TGTGCCAGCAGCCAAAGGGGACAGGGCCCTTTCTTCACCTACGAGCAGTACTTC
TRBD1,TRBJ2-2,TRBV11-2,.,CASSPQGAWSTGELFF,TGTGCCAGCAGCCCACAGGGGGCATGGAGCACCGGGGAGCTGTTTTTT
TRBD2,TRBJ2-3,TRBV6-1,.,CASSEAPGLAAESGTDTQYF,TGTGCCAGCAGTGAAGCACCGGGACTAGCGGCTGAGTCGGGCACAGATACGCAGTATTTT
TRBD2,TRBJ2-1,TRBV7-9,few,CASSLALSGEYNEQFF,TGTGCCAGCAGCTTAGCGCTAAGCGGGGAATACAATGAGCAGTTCTTC
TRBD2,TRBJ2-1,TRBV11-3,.,CASSLGRTSGSSYEQFF,TGTGCCAGCAGCTTAGGCAGGACTAGCGGGAGTAGCTATGAGCAGTTCTTC
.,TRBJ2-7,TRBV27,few,CASSLGSSGSYEQYF,TGTGCCAGCAGTTTAGGGTCATCAGGTAGCTACGAGCAGTACTTC
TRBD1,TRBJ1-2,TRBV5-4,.,CASSHPATGYGYTF,TGTGCCAGCAGCCACCCTGCGACAGGGTACGGCTACACCTTC
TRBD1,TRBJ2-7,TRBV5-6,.,CASSGTGIGSSYEQYF,TGTGCCAGCAGCGGGACAGGCATCGGTAGCTCCTACGAGCAGTACTTC
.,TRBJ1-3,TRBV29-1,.,CSVGAGTSGNTIYF,TGCAGCGTTGGGGCGGGCACCTCTGGAAACACCATATATTTT
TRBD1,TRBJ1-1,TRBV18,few,CASSPLLKQGANTEAFF,TGTGCCAGCTCACCGCTACTTAAGCAGGGGGCGAATACTGAAGCTTTCTTT
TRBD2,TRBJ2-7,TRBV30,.,CAWSSLPAGVGEQYF,TGTGCCTGGAGTTCGCTCCCAGCGGGAGTAGGAGAGCAGTACTTC
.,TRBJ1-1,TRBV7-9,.,CASSRKRDGDTEAFF,TGTGCCAGCAGCCGCAAGAGGGACGGTGACACTGAAGCTTTCTTT